Presented here are 18 T cell receptor beta chains from one specimen sequenced in a study of blood T cell repertoires in COVID-19. Assay: immunoSEQ multiplex PCR; the TCRdb copy retains only in-frame clones and omits some. The sample records about 40,000 clones, around 80% being singletons. Sequencing was performed on peripheral blood. These receptors all stem from a man older than 75 with acute or convalescent COVID-19.

This clone was detected ten times or more. The CDR3, as DNA: TGTGCCAGCAGCTTAGCGGGGATCGGACTAGCGGGGAATACGCAGTATTTT. Translating it yields CASSLAGIGLAGNTQYF. The rearrangement uses TRBV7-2 and TRBJ2-3; TRBD2 aligns across 12 bases. There are 17 residues in the CDR3. The ends lost 0 bases at V and 7 bases at J; junction bases unmatched: 8. The V gene's germline CDR1 is SGHTA and CDR2 FQGNSA.

This chain uses TRBV3-1 (or the pseudogene TRBV3-2) with TRBJ2-3; D is ambiguous. Trimming removed 4 bases from V and 5 bases from J, with 10 bases in between. The germline V gene has CDR1 LGHDT and CDR2 YNNKEL (reference sequence). The CDR3 consists of 13 residues. CDR3 coding DNA: TGTGCCAGCAGCCCCCCCGGCGGAGATACGCAGTATTTT. It yields the protein CASSPPGGDTQYF.

This clone has ten or more counts. CDR3 protein: CASSATKGQAYYEQYF. The CDR3 DNA reads TGTGCCAGCAGCGCCACCAAGGGACAGGCCTACTACGAGCAGTACTTC. The rearrangement links TRBV5-6 to TRBJ2-7, with 8 positions matching TRBD1. The CDR3 consists of 16 residues. Losses at the gene ends were 4 bases for V and 3 bases for J; bases not matched to a gene: 12. Germline-derived CDR1 and CDR2 are SGHDT and YYEEEE.

The rearrangement joins TRBV5-5 to TRBJ2-2, with D unresolved. Between the trimmed V and J ends, which lost 1 base and 5 bases, there was a span of 6 bases. CDR3 length equals 13 residues. Germline loops: CDR1 SGHKS, CDR2 YYEKEE (reference sequence). CDR3 coding DNA: TGTGCCAGCAGCTTGATGCGGACCGGGGAGCTGTTTTTT. As protein: CASSLMRTGELFF. Full variable domain (rest looked up from reference TRBV5-5 and TRBJ2-2): DAGVTQSPTHLIKTRGQQVTLRCSPISGHKSVSWYQQVLGQGPQFIFQYYEKEERGRGNFPDRFSARQFPNYSSELNVNALLLGDSALYLCASSLMRTGELFFGEGSRLTVL.

Of note for this clone: This sample includes further DNA sequences coding for the same CDR3. J is TRBJ2-1 and V is TRBV11-1; 8 bases align to TRBD1. The V gene end was trimmed by 6 bases and the J gene end by 6 bases; junction bases not matched to a gene: 13. Germline V gene lookup returns CDR1 SGHAT and CDR2 FQDESV (reference sequence). The CDR3 runs 16 residues. This chain's CDR3 is CASSLFGTGMVNEQFF. CDR3 nucleotide sequence: TGTGCCAGCAGTTTATTTGGGACAGGTATGGTCAATGAGCAGTTCTTC.

This chain links TRBV2 with TRBJ2-1; 9 bases fit TRBD2. The CDR3 consists of 14 residues. Germline loops: CDR1 SNHLY, CDR2 FYNNEI. The V and J ends lost 7 bases and 2 bases, in that order; junction bases with no gene match: 3. CDR3 sequence (DNA): TGTGCCAGCACGCGGGAGGGGGCCTACAATGAGCAGTTCTTC. Protein: CASTREGAYNEQFF.

The chain joins TRBV24-1 to TRBJ2-3; tentative D call: TRBD2 (7 bases). The germline V and J ends were trimmed by 1 base and 4 bases, with 11 bases remaining between them. CDR3 length: 15 amino acids. CDR1 KGHDR and CDR2 SFDVKD come from the germline V gene. Written as DNA, the CDR3 is TGTGCCACCAGTGATTTTACGGGGGGCCCAGATACGCAGTATTTT. As protein: CATSDFTGGPDTQYF.

About this clone: The same CDR3 is also encoded by other DNA sequences in this sample. This sequence joins TRBV6-5 and TRBJ1-2, with D possibly matching TRBD1 (6 bases). Trimming removed 6 bases at V and 5 bases at J, with 10 bases between. This CDR3 is built from 12 residues. Germline values: CDR1 MNHEY, CDR2 SVGAGI. The CDR3 sequence is CASRAGEYGYTF. For the CDR3, the DNA is TGTGCCAGCAGGGCAGGGGAGTATGGCTACACCTTC.

The genes are TRBV5-6 and TRBJ2-1; 13 nucleotides agree with TRBD2. With V trimmed by 4 bases and J by 4 bases, 2 bases remained unmatched. Per the germline V gene, CDR1 is SGHDT and CDR2 is YYEEEE. There are 15 residues in the CDR3. In nucleotides, the CDR3 is TGTGCCAGCAGCCCGACTAGCGGGGGGTACAATGAGCAGTTCTTC. It codes for CASSPTSGGYNEQFF.

This chain connects TRBV5-1 to TRBJ2-2; 9 positions agree with TRBD1. Trimming removed 4 bases from V and 2 bases from J; junction bases left unmatched: 12. The CDR3 runs 18 residues. Germline loops: CDR1 SGHRS, CDR2 YFSETQ. In nucleotides, the CDR3 is TGCGCCAGCAGCCAGACACTGGGACAGGGCTTCAACACCGGGGAGCTGTTTTTT. The encoded protein is CASSQTLGQGFNTGELFF.

This chain joins TRBV3-1 (or the pseudogene TRBV3-2) and TRBJ2-7; 7 nucleotides align to TRBD1. Germline V gene lookup returns CDR1 LGHDT and CDR2 YNNKEL (reference sequence). The CDR3 has 14 amino acids. V was pared by 4 bases and J by 2 bases, with 5 bases of the junction left unmatched. CDR3 sequence (DNA): TGTGCCAGCAGCCCCGGGACAGAGGCCTACGAGCAGTACTTC. Amino acids: CASSPGTEAYEQYF.

V gene TRBV5-1 combines with J gene TRBJ2-5; TRBD1 aligns across 7 bases. J lost 5 bases, V lost 4 bases, and 14 bases had no gene match. In germline, CDR1 is SGHRS, CDR2 YFSETQ. This CDR3 has 16 amino acids. CDR3 region: CASSVRGQVMGETQYF. CDR3 DNA: TGCGCCAGCAGCGTGCGAGGACAGGTGATGGGGGAGACCCAGTACTTC.

The chain is built from TRBV28 and TRBJ1-5; TRBD1 might be the D (6 bases). This CDR3 is built from 14 residues. The V end was cut by 6 bases, the J end by 1 base, with 10 bases between. Germline V gene data show CDR1 as MDHEN and CDR2 as SYDVKM. This chain's CDR3 is CASRGQSSNQPQHF. CDR3 in DNA: TGTGCCAGCAGAGGACAGTCGAGCAATCAGCCCCAGCATTTT.

CDR3 sequence (DNA): TGCAGTGCTAGTAGCCTAGCGGGGGGTTACGAGCAGTACTTC. Residues: CSASSLAGGYEQYF. The rearrangement links TRBV20-1 to TRBJ2-7; the match to TRBD2 covers 11 bases. CDR3 length equals 14 residues. Germline CDR1 reads DFQATT; CDR2 reads SNEGSKA (reference sequence). With 3 bases clipped from V and 4 bases from J, the junction kept 5 bases outside the gene matches.

This chain uses TRBV5-5 with TRBJ1-6; 8 bases align to TRBD1. V shed 2 bases and J 5 bases; nucleotides not matched to a gene: 3. The CDR3 extends over 15 amino acids. Germline V gene data show CDR1 as SGHKS and CDR2 as YYEKEE (reference sequence). The CDR3 protein is CASSLGQGNNSPLHF. CDR3 DNA: TGTGCCAGCAGCTTAGGACAGGGAAATAATTCACCCCTCCACTTT.

The chain joins TRBV6-5 to TRBJ1-2; a possible D gene is TRBD1 (5 bases). Germline CDR1 reads MNHEY; CDR2 reads SVGAGI. The V and J ends lost 1 base and 3 bases respectively, with 12 bases between them. CDR3 size: 15 residues. The CDR3 coding sequence is TGTGCCAGCAGTTACTTCGACAGCCCTTACTATGGCTACACCTTC. Its protein product is CASSYFDSPYYGYTF.

This rearrangement joins TRBV18 to TRBJ2-3; D not resolved. The germline V gene has CDR1 KGHSH and CDR2 LQKENI. CDR3 size: 16 residues. Trimming cost V 2 bases and J 3 bases, with 15 bases left between them. The CDR3 region is CASSPTMSSRTDTQYF. DNA of the CDR3: TGTGCCAGCTCACCAACTATGTCTTCTAGAACAGATACGCAGTATTTT.

The chain links TRBV7-3 to TRBJ2-3; TRBD1 is a possible D gene (5 bases). The CDR3 length is 15 residues. The V end was cut by 2 bases, the J end by 2 bases, with 11 bases between. Per germline, CDR1 SGHTA and CDR2 FQGTGA. CDR3 coding DNA: TGTGCCAGCAGCTTACGTAGGGGCCCCACAGATACGCAGTATTTT. Protein: CASSLRRGPTDTQYF.